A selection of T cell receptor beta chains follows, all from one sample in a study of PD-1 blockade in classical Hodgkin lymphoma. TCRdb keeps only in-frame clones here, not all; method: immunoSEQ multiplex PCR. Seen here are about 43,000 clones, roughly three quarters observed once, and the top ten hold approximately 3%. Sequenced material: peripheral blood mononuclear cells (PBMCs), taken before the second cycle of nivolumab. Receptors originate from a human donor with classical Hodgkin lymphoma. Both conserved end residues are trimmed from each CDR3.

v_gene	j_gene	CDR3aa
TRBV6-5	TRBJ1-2	ASRPDRGNYGYT
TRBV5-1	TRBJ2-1	ASSFGQSWPF
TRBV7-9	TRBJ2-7	ASSLPGSVYEQY
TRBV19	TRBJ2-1	ASSNGQTPSGEQF
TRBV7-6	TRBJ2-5	ASRGGAVKETQY
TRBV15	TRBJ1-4	ATEGDFSGEKLF
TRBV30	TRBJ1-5	AWSYSSDQPQH
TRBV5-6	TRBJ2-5	ASSPPGQSRKETQY
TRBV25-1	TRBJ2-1	ASSEGQTKQF
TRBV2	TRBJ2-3	ASSKTGGAGTDTQY
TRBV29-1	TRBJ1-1	SAEMNTEAF
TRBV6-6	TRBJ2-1	ASSFNSNEQF
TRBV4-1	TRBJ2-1	ASSQEGTYNEQF
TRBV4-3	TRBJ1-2	ASSQDSGRRDGYT
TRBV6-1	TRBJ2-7	ASNTINLYEQY
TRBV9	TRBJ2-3	ASSVGGIDTQY
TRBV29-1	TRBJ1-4	SVKDEKLF
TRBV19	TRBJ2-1	ASRGGGGRGTEQF
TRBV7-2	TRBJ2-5	ASSPPGQETQY
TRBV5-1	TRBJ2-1	ASSSARTGGGGGNEQF
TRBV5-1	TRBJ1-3	ASRAEGNTIY
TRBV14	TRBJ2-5	ASSQGPLDRGRETQY
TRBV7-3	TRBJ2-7	ASSEPGQLEQY